Following are 13 T cell receptor beta chains from one sample sequenced in a study of T-cell reconstitution after alpha-beta-depleted transplantation in children (dated by TCRdb to about 2016). Libraries were prepared through PCR. These reads were obtained on an Illumina HiSeq 2500. TCR libraries were prepared with molecular barcoding, using unique molecular identifiers to normalize TCRbeta repertoire quantification. TCRdb applied fastp at Q25 and MiXCR to the public reads, then kept only in-frame beta chains. Here each entry gathers all rows of one CDR3 protein and keeps the most common genes and DNA. The sample profile shows hundreds of thousands of distinct CDR3 sequences; more than 9% of them were found once. 2% of the sample comes from the top ten. Per the publication, the treatment or condition label means: allogeneic hematopoietic cell transplantation with graft depleted of TCRalphabeta T cells and CD19 B cells.

Sequences were derived from PBMCs, sampled before TCRalphabeta/CD19-depleted stem cell transplant. Source of these receptors: a child younger than 10 with inherited bone marrow failure, due to receive a stem cell transplant.

This clonotype has a count of ten or more. V gene TRBV27 combines with J gene TRBJ2-1; the D is unclear. This CDR3 is 14 amino acids long. Germline CDR1 is MNHEY and CDR2 is SMNVEV (reference sequence). V lost 6 bases, J lost 4 bases, and 13 bases lay in between. CDR3 nucleotide sequence: TGTGCCAGCAGCCCTCGGAACATTTACAATGAGCAGTTCTTC. Translated: CASSPRNIYNEQFF.

This clonotype was picked up many times. The genes are TRBV28 and TRBJ2-1; 7 positions match TRBD2. The CDR3 contains 13 residues. The junction had 10 bases not matched to a gene; V was cut back by 8 bases and J by 9 bases. From germline, CDR1 is MDHEN and CDR2 SYDVKM. CDR3 nucleotides: TGTGCCAGCCTTGGGGAGGGTAACGGTGAGCAGTTCTTC. Amino acid sequence: CASLGEGNGEQFF.

V gene TRBV4-3 combines with J gene TRBJ1-1; no reliable D call. V was shortened by 2 bases and J by 1 base, with 5 bases between the two germline ends. Germline V CDR1 and CDR2: LGHNA, YSLEER. The length of the CDR3 is 13 residues. The CDR3 sequence: CASSQTQNTEAFF. CDR3 bases: TGCGCCAGCAGCCAAACACAGAACACTGAAGCTTTCTTT.

The chain combines TRBV10-3 with TRBJ2-1; D is uncertain. The CDR3 sequence is 15 residues long. Trimming took off 2 bases at V and 0 bases at J, with 8 bases between the two ends. Germline CDR1 is ENHRY and CDR2 is SYGVKD. CDR3 bases: TGTGCCATCAGTGAGGGACCTTCCTCCTACAATGAGCAGTTCTTC. It translates to CAISEGPSSYNEQFF.

This clonotype came up many times. V and J are TRBV20-1 and TRBJ2-7, with unresolved D. This CDR3 spans 10 amino acids. Germline V CDR1 and CDR2: DFQATT, SNEGSKA (reference sequence). V lost 3 bases and J lost 7, with 7 bases in between. In DNA form, the CDR3 reads TGCAGTGCTAGCTTGTTTGAGCAGTACTTC. It translates to CSASLFEQYF.

This clonotype was picked up many times. The chain couples TRBV24-1 to TRBJ2-2; TRBD2 aligns across 8 bases. The CDR3 is 18 amino acids. CDR1 is KGHDR and CDR2 is SFDVKD in the germline V gene. With 5 bases clipped from V and 4 bases from J, the junction kept 14 bases outside the gene matches. CDR3 sequence (DNA): TGTGCCACCAGTGCGGCTAGAATGGGCGCGGGGGGCACCGGGGAGCTGTTTTTT. It specifies CATSAARMGAGGTGELFF.

This clonotype was recorded at least ten times. The rearrangement joins TRBV7-2 to TRBJ2-1; 7 nucleotides match TRBD2. With V trimmed by 1 base and J by 0 bases, 0 bases remained unmatched. In germline, CDR1 is SGHTA, CDR2 FQGNSA. The CDR3 has 15 amino acids. Here the CDR3 reads CASSLGTSSYNEQFF. In DNA, the CDR3 is TGTGCCAGCAGCTTAGGGACTAGCTCCTACAATGAGCAGTTCTTC. Looking up the rest from reference TRBV7-2 and TRBJ2-1 gives the full variable domain: GAGVSQSPSNKVTEKGKDVELRCDPISGHTALYWYRQSLGQGLEFLIYFQGNSAPDKSGLPSDRFSAERTGGSVSTLTIQRTQQEDSAVYLCASSLGTSSYNEQFFGPGTRLTVL.

This clonotype was observed many times. The chain has TRBV7-9 and TRBJ1-6, with 10 bases fitting TRBD1. J gave up 10 bases and V 4 bases, and 1 base lay outside the gene matches. Germline CDR1 is SEHNR and CDR2 is FQNEAQ (reference sequence). The CDR3 runs to 13 residues. CDR3 DNA: TGTGCCAGCAGCTCGGACAGGGGGTCACCCCTCCACTTT. This translates into CASSSDRGSPLHF.

This clonotype was counted many times. The chain combines TRBV20-1 with TRBJ2-3, with a possible D match to TRBD2 (6 bases). Trimming removed 0 bases at V and 3 bases at J, with 25 bases between. Germline assignment: CDR1 DFQATT and CDR2 SNEGSKA (reference sequence). CDR3 size: 19 residues. CDR3 bases: TGCAGTGCTAGAGATCCCATGGAGCGGGTAGGGGCCAGGACAGATACGCAGTATTTT. Protein sequence: CSARDPMERVGARTDTQYF.

The table lists this clonotype with many counts. This chain uses TRBV5-1 with TRBJ2-7; 8 nucleotides align to TRBD2. The germline V gene encodes CDR1 SGHRS and CDR2 YFSETQ. V dropped 6 bases and J dropped 6; count of bases not matched to a gene: 5. The CDR3 contains 12 residues. DNA of the CDR3: TGCGCCAGCAAGGGGACTAGACCCGAGCAGTACTTC. Translating it yields CASKGTRPEQYF.

This clonotype occurred many times. The chain has TRBV12-3 or TRBV12-4 and TRBJ1-2, with D uncertain. CDR3 size: 12 residues. Trimming shortened V by 6 bases and J by 6 bases, and 11 bases separated the two germline ends. The CDR3 loop is CASSQEPDGYTF. DNA for the CDR3: TGTGCCAGCAGCCAAGAGCCTGATGGCTACACCTTC.

This clonotype was recorded a few times. The chain is built from TRBV18 and TRBJ1-1; 8 bases match TRBD1. Germline CDR1 KGHSH, CDR2 LQKENI. The CDR3 is 14 amino acids. V dropped 3 bases and J dropped 8; count of bases not matched to a gene: 8. The DNA for the CDR3 is TGTGCCAGCTCACCTATCGGCGGACAGGGAGAAGCTTTCTTT. It codes for CASSPIGGQGEAFF.

In its sample, this clonotype was seen a few times. This chain links TRBV7-9 with TRBJ2-1; D not certain. The V and J ends lost 5 bases and 8 bases respectively, with 16 bases between them. This CDR3 has 14 residues. Germline CDR1 is SEHNR and CDR2 is FQNEAQ (reference sequence). CDR3 bases: TGTGCCAGCAGCCACGGACGGCCTAGGGATGAGCAGTTCTTC. Protein: CASSHGRPRDEQFF.